The following is a T cell receptor beta chain sequence with its context. Authors' data handling: From reference gene primer amplification, estimates of nucleated cell counts were derived. TCRdb's table, derived via immunoSEQ multiplex PCR, lists solely in-frame clones and lacks some. V and J calls and clone size come straight from that table; D and trimming were deduced from the DNA. There are approximately 190,000 clones in the sample; roughly 91% occur only once, and around 6% lies in the top ten. These data belong to a study of blood T cell repertoires in COVID-19. Whole-study context: Researchers got acute and convalescent COVID-19 samples from the United States, Italy and Spain. T cells, B-cell-depleted T cells, or PBMCs supplied cDNA or gDNA.

Trimming took 6 bases from V and 6 from J; bases not matched to a gene: 4. Germline V gene data show CDR1 as MNHEY and CDR2 as SVGAGI. There are 13 residues in the CDR3. The clonotype comes from a man aged 40-55 years with active or convalescent COVID-19. V gene TRBV6-5 combines with J gene TRBJ1-2; 10 bases fit TRBD1. What was sequenced was peripheral blood. Written as DNA, the CDR3 is TGTGCCAGCAGCCCGGGGACAGGGGATGGCTACACCTTC. Its protein product is CASSPGTGDGYTF.